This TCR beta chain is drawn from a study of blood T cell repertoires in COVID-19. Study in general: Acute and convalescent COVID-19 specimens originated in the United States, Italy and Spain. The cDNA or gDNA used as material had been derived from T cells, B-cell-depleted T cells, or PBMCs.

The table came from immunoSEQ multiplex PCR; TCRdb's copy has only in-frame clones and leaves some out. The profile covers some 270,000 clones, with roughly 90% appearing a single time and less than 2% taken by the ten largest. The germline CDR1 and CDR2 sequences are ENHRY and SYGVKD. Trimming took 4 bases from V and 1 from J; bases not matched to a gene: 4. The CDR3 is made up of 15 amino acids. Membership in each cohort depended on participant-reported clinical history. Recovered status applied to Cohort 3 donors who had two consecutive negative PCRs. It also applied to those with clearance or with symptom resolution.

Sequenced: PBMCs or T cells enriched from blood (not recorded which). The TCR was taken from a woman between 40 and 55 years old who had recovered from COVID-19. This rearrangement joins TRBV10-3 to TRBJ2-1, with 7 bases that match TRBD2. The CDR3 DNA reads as TGTGCCATCAGTGGGCAGCGGGGTTCCTACAATGAGCAGTTCTTC. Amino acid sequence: CAISGQRGSYNEQFF.